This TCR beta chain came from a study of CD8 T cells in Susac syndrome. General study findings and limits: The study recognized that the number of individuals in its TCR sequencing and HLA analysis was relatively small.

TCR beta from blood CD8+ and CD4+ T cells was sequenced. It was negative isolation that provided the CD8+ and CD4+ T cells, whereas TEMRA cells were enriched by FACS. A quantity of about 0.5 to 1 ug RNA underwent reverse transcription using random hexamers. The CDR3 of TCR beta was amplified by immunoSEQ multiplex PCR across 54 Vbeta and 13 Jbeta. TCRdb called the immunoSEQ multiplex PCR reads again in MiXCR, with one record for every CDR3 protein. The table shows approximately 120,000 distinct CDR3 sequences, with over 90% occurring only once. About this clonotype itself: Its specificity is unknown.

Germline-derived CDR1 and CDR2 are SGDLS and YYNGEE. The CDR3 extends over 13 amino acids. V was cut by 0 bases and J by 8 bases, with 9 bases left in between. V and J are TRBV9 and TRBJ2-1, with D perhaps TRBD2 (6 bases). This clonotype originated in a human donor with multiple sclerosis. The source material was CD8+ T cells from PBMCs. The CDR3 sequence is CASSVVSGHEQFF. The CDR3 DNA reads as TGTGCCAGCAGCGTAGTTAGCGGCCATGAGCAGTTCTTC.